This TCR beta chain was sequenced during a study of blood T cell repertoires in COVID-19. Patients in Seattle were enrolled during active infection, then followed longitudinally. Assay: immunoSEQ multiplex PCR; the TCRdb copy retains only in-frame clones and omits some. This sample yields 200,000 to 250,000 clones, of which 92% are seen a single time; around 0.84% belongs to the top ten. This CDR3 spans 12 amino acids. V trimming: 7 bases; J trimming: 4 bases; junction bases outside the gene matches: 3. CDR1 and CDR2 from the germline V gene are MDHEN and SYDVKM. The specimen was peripheral blood. The TCR originated in a man aged 55 to 70 with COVID-19, enrolled during active disease. V and J are TRBV28 and TRBJ1-2, with 7 bases matching TRBD1. CDR3 coding DNA: TGTGCCAGCATCCGGGACAGCTATGGCTACACCTTC. As protein: CASIRDSYGYTF.